This is a list of T cell receptor beta chains from one sample in a study of T cells in Graves' hyperthyroidism and ophthalmopathy. TCRdb redid the calling of the multiplex PCR reads with MiXCR, one entry per CDR3 protein. The sample consists of a few hundred thousand distinct CDR3 sequences, more than 20% of them appearing once. The sequencing sample was made of blood. The receptor set was obtained from a man aged 45-65 years with Graves' hyperthyroidism. Both conserved end residues are part of each CDR3. A D gene is named only where the DNA matches it firmly. Clone size is given for some rows only: seen once, a few or many times, or a class if the clone is expanded.

TGTGCCAGCAGTTTAAGGGCTCTTGGGGGAGGGAGCGAGCAGTACTTC	CASSLRALGGGSEQYF	TRBD2	TRBJ2-7	many	TRBV27
TGTGCCAGCAGACGGGCTACAACTAGCCCCGGGGAGCTGTTTTTT	CASRRATTSPGELFF	.	TRBJ2-2	.	TRBV11-3
TGTGCCAGCAGCTTACGCGTTGGGGGGAGGGATACGCAGTATTTT	CASSLRVGGRDTQYF	.	TRBJ2-3	many	TRBV11-2
TGTGCCAGTCGTATAGGGGCTAGCGGGAGTCTTGAGCAGTTCTTC	CASRIGASGSLEQFF	TRBD2	TRBJ2-1	.	TRBV19
TGTGCTAGTGGTTTGGTAATGGGACAGAGTGCCTTCTACGAGCAGTACTTC	CASGLVMGQSAFYEQYF	TRBD1	TRBJ2-7	.	TRBV12-5
TGTGCCAGCAGTGTAGCGGGGGGCGGCGAGACCCAGTACTTC	CASSVAGGGETQYF	TRBD2	TRBJ2-5	.	TRBV2
TGTGCCAGCAGTTTAGGACAGGGGGGCCCCAACTATGGCTACACCTTC	CASSLGQGGPNYGYTF	TRBD1	TRBJ1-2	.	TRBV12-3/TRBV12-4
TGCAGTGCTAGAGATCAAGCGGGAGGGCCTTTGAAGACCCAGTACTTC	CSARDQAGGPLKTQYF	TRBD2	TRBJ2-5	many	TRBV20-1
TGCGCCAGCAGAATAGCGGGAGGTCATGAGCAGTTCTTC	CASRIAGGHEQFF	TRBD2	TRBJ2-1	.	TRBV10-2
TGCGCCAGCAGCTCCCCTAAGGGGACCAGCTCCTACGAGCAGTACTTC	CASSSPKGTSSYEQYF	.	TRBJ2-7	many	TRBV5-1
TGTGCCAGCAGCCGCTCCGGGACTAGCGGGATGGGCTACGAGCAGTACTTC	CASSRSGTSGMGYEQYF	TRBD2	TRBJ2-7	.	TRBV3-1
TGCAGCGTTGTCTGGGACTCTACTCCTGAAGCTTTCTTT	CSVVWDSTPEAFF	.	TRBJ1-1	few	TRBV29-1
TGCAGCGTTGTTAGGACATCAGCTGAAGCTTTCTTT	CSVVRTSAEAFF	.	TRBJ1-1	.	TRBV29-1
TGTGCCAGCAAAAAAGGACAGGTCACAGATACGCAGTATTTT	CASKKGQVTDTQYF	TRBD1	TRBJ2-3	.	TRBV6-1
TGCAGTGCAACCAGGGACAGCGGGAGTTTAAAGACCCAGTACTTC	CSATRDSGSLKTQYF	.	TRBJ2-5	few	TRBV20-1
TGCAGCGTTGAAGGGTGGGACAGGGGGCGACGGAACACTGAAGCTTTCTTT	CSVEGWDRGRRNTEAFF	TRBD1	TRBJ1-1	.	TRBV29-1
TGTGCCAGCAGTGGTAAGGTGGGGCAGCTAAGCTACGAGCAGTACTTC	CASSGKVGQLSYEQYF	.	TRBJ2-7	many	TRBV27
TGTGCCAGCCAACAGATCATGAACACTGAAGCTTTCTTT	CASQQIMNTEAFF	.	TRBJ1-1	.	TRBV6-1
TGTGCCTGGAGCCGGACCGGGCGGTCCTACGAGCAGTACTTC	CAWSRTGRSYEQYF	.	TRBJ2-7	few	TRBV30
TGTGCCAGCAGTTTATCGGGACTAGCTAACGAGCAGTACTTC	CASSLSGLANEQYF	TRBD2	TRBJ2-7	few	TRBV27
TGTGCCAGCAGCTTTCGGGCACCCCATGGCTACACCTTC	CASSFRAPHGYTF	.	TRBJ1-2	many	TRBV11-3
TGTGCCAGCAGTGATCCCCGGGCCCCGCCATGGGAGACCCAGTACTTC	CASSDPRAPPWETQYF	.	TRBJ2-5	many	TRBV6-1
TGTGCCAGCAGCCTCCTTGGACAGGGGGCCACAGATACGCAGTATTTT	CASSLLGQGATDTQYF	TRBD1	TRBJ2-3	many	TRBV28
TGTGCCAGCAGTGTCCTATCCCAAGAGACCCAGTACTTC	CASSVLSQETQYF	.	TRBJ2-5	many	TRBV28
TGTGCCAGCAGTGACCGGGGAATAACGAATGATCAGCCCCAGCATTTT	CASSDRGITNDQPQHF	.	TRBJ1-5	.	TRBV2
TGTGCCAGCAGCTTATCGTTGCTACAAGAAACTTTCTTT	CASSLSLLQETFF	.	TRBJ1-1	many	TRBV11-2
TGCAGTGCAACTAGTGGGACAGACACTGAAGCTTTCTTT	CSATSGTDTEAFF	TRBD1	TRBJ1-1	few	TRBV20-1